Listed below are T cell receptor beta chains from one sample, sequenced in a study of blood T cell repertoires in COVID-19. Clones were sequenced by immunoSEQ multiplex PCR, and TCRdb holds only the in-frame ones, with some missing. Among 110,000 to 150,000 clones listed, 70% to 90% were seen once. The sequenced sample was peripheral blood. The source of these receptors is a man in his 70s with acute or convalescent COVID-19. Each CDR3 is given with its conserved first and last residue. A D gene is named only where the DNA matches it firmly. Rows give clone size only sometimes, using once, few, many, or a class for an expanded clone.

clone_size,cdr3_length,v_call,d_call,j_call,cdr3_nt,cdr3_aa
.,16,TRBV5-1,TRBD2,TRBJ2-1,TGCGCCAGCAGTGTGACTAGCGGGAGCTCCTACAATGAGCAGTTCTTC,CASSVTSGSSYNEQFF
.,17,TRBV10-1,TRBD1,TRBJ2-4,TGCGCCAGCAGTGAGTCACGCGACAGGGGTAACAAAAACATTCAGTACTTC,CASSESRDRGNKNIQYF
.,17,TRBV5-6,TRBD1,TRBJ1-2,TGTGCCAGTAGGACACAGGGGGCGAGGCTGTCGGGCTATGGCTACACCTTC,CASRTQGARLSGYGYTF
few,16,TRBV6-6,TRBD2,TRBJ2-1,TGTGCCAGCAGTTACGCCACTAGCGGGAGGGCCAATGAGCAGTTCTTC,CASSYATSGRANEQFF
.,14,TRBV2,TRBD2,TRBJ2-1,TGTGCCAGCCTCACGGGGGGGGCTTTCGATGAGCAGTTCTTC,CASLTGGAFDEQFF
.,17,TRBV5-4,.,TRBJ2-2,TGTGCCAGCAGCTTGGCTGGGCTCTCAGGGGTCACCGGGGAGCTGTTTTTT,CASSLAGLSGVTGELFF
.,14,TRBV27,.,TRBJ1-1,TGTGCCAGCAGTTTTAGTCAGGGCTACACTGAAGCTTTCTTT,CASSFSQGYTEAFF
once,14,TRBV27,.,TRBJ2-3,TGTGCCAGCAGTTACTCGTCTAGCACAGATACGCAGTATTTT,CASSYSSSTDTQYF
.,16,TRBV5-1,TRBD1,TRBJ2-1,TGCGCCAGCAGCATACGTCCGGGACAGGGGCAGAATGAGCAGTTCTTC,CASSIRPGQGQNEQFF
.,13,TRBV6-5,.,TRBJ2-1,TGTGCCAGCAGTTTTCTTTCCTCCAATGAGCAGTTCTTC,CASSFLSSNEQFF
.,14,TRBV6-6,.,TRBJ1-5,TGTGCCAGCAGCCAACCCACAGGCAATCAGCCCCAGCATTTT,CASSQPTGNQPQHF
.,15,TRBV7-7,TRBD1,TRBJ2-7,TGTGCCAGCAGCCCCCGGGACAGGGGTTGGTACGAGCAGTACTTC,CASSPRDRGWYEQYF
.,17,TRBV6-6,TRBD1,TRBJ1-3,TGTGCCAGCAGTCCCAGGGGGGTGGATAGCTCTGGAAACACCATATATTTT,CASSPRGVDSSGNTIYF
.,11,TRBV25-1,.,TRBJ2-4,TGTGCCAGCAGTGCCTTAAACATTCAGTACTTC,CASSALNIQYF
.,15,TRBV4-1,TRBD1,TRBJ1-3,TGCGCCAGCAGCCAGCCCGGGACAGGGAGGTCCACCATATATTTT,CASSQPGTGRSTIYF
.,15,TRBV3-1/TRBV3-2,.,TRBJ2-7,TGTGCCAGCAGCCCTATCGCTGGGGCCTTTTACGAGCAGTACTTC,CASSPIAGAFYEQYF
.,16,TRBV6-5,TRBD2,TRBJ2-1,TGTGCCAGCAGTTACTCGACCGGACTAGCTATCAATGAGCAGTTCTTC,CASSYSTGLAINEQFF
.,13,TRBV28,.,TRBJ1-1,TGTGCCAGCACCGACAGTAGATACCCATGGACTTTCTTT,CASTDSRYPWTFF
once,15,TRBV5-8,.,TRBJ2-2,TGTGCCAGCAGCTTGGCGGTGGGCCGGACCGGGGAGCTGTTTTTT,CASSLAVGRTGELFF
.,11,TRBV25-1,.,TRBJ2-7,TGTGCCAGCACCGAGGGTGGGGAGCAGTACTTC,CASTEGGEQYF
.,17,TRBV15,TRBD1,TRBJ2-5,TGTGCCACCAGCAGAGATTTCGGGACAGGGGGGGAAGAGACCCAGTACTTC,CATSRDFGTGGEETQYF
.,15,TRBV11-2,.,TRBJ2-6,TGTGCCAGCAGCTTAACGACTTCTGGGGCCAACGTCCTGACTTTC,CASSLTTSGANVLTF